Listed below are T cell receptor beta chains from one sample, sequenced in a study of metastatic and nonmetastatic thyroid tumors. TCRdb re-clonotyped the PCR reads through MiXCR. The data show tens of thousands of clones, roughly a fifth seen once. The sequencing input was blood. These receptors originate from a female donor with papillary thyroid cancer or a benign thyroid nodule (not recorded which). Some clones in this sample may be carry-over from other donors' samples. Both conserved end residues are part of each CDR3. Fields, in order: clone size, J gene, V gene, D gene, CDR3 protein, CDR3 DNA. D genes are given only for firm matches. For some rows the clone size is stated as once, few or many, or as a class when expanded; others skip it.

once,TRBJ2-7,TRBV5-1,-,CASSAYSSYEQYF,TGCGCCAGCAGCGCTTACAGCTCCTACGAGCAGTACTTC
-,TRBJ2-2,TRBV15,TRBD1,CATSRGRGNHTGELFF,TGTGCCACCAGCAGAGGCAGGGGGAACCACACCGGGGAGCTGTTTTTT
many,TRBJ2-3,TRBV5-6,-,CASSLGWRRGTDTQYF,TGTGCCAGCAGCTTGGGTTGGCGGAGGGGCACAGATACGCAGTATTTT
many,TRBJ2-3,TRBV10-3,-,CAISGLSAASTDTQYF,TGTGCCATCAGTGGTTTGTCGGCGGCCAGCACAGATACGCAGTATTTT
-,TRBJ1-2,TRBV28,-,CASSPRQYGYTF,TGTGCCAGCAGTCCTAGACAGTATGGCTACACCTTC
few,TRBJ2-5,TRBV5-1,-,CASSLEDAQDTLYF,TGCGCCAGCAGCTTAGAGGACGCACAAGATACCCTGTACTTC
few,TRBJ1-2,TRBV6-1,-,CASSTPRGSYGNTF,TGTGCCAGCAGCACCCCCAGGGGTTCCTATGGCAACACCTTC
-,TRBJ2-7,TRBV30,TRBD2,CAWSVIGGRYF,TGTGCCTGGAGTGTAATCGGCGGGAGGTACTTC
many,TRBJ2-5,TRBV9,-,CASSVSVRAGAQETQYF,TGTGCCAGCAGCGTATCGGTGAGGGCGGGGGCCCAAGAGACCCAGTACTTC
many,TRBJ1-2,TRBV28,-,CASSLTGTFRYGYTF,TGTGCCAGCAGTTTGACAGGAACATTCCGGTATGGCTACACCTTC
many,TRBJ2-5,TRBV12-3/TRBV12-4,TRBD1,CASSLTGGASRETQYF,TGTGCCAGCAGTCTAACAGGGGGCGCGAGTAGGGAGACCCAGTACTTC
many,TRBJ1-1,TRBV11-2,TRBD1,CASSPDRVNTEAFF,TGTGCCAGCAGCCCGGACAGGGTGAACACTGAAGCTTTCTTT
many,TRBJ1-1,TRBV7-9,TRBD1,CASSPGQGRVRNTEAFF,TGTGCCAGCAGTCCCGGACAGGGACGAGTTCGGAACACTGAAGCTTTCTTT
many,TRBJ2-2,TRBV18,-,CASSQGSDTGELFF,TGTGCCAGCTCACAGGGGTCGGACACCGGGGAGCTGTTTTTT
-,TRBJ2-1,TRBV6-1,TRBD2,CASRIAGDPYNEQFF,TGTGCCAGCAGAATAGCGGGAGATCCCTACAATGAGCAGTTCTTC
many,TRBJ1-2,TRBV5-5,-,CASSLVYGGDYGYTF,TGTGCCAGCAGCTTGGTCTATGGGGGAGACTATGGCTACACCTTC
-,TRBJ2-3,TRBV20-1,TRBD2,CSARDVRERGTLDTQYF,TGCAGTGCTAGAGATGTAAGAGAGCGGGGAACTCTGGATACGCAGTATTTT
many,TRBJ1-3,TRBV7-6,-,CASSRDVGTRNTIYF,TGTGCCAGCAGCAGAGACGTCGGGACACGAAACACCATATATTTT
-,TRBJ2-7,TRBV20-1,TRBD2,CSATLPSGLYEQYF,TGCAGTGCTACCCTACCTAGCGGACTCTACGAGCAGTACTTC
-,TRBJ1-5,TRBV20-1,-,CSARRQANQPQHF,TGCAGTGCTAGACGACAGGCCAATCAGCCCCAGCATTTT
-,TRBJ2-1,TRBV28,-,CASRLNSLNEQFF,TGTGCCAGCAGATTGAACAGTCTCAATGAGCAGTTCTTC
-,TRBJ1-1,TRBV20-1,-,CSASRLVTDLNTEAFF,TGCAGTGCTAGTCGGCTGGTGACAGACTTGAACACTGAAGCTTTCTTT